What follows are 22 T cell receptor beta chains derived from one specimen sequenced in a study of Ad26.COV2.S vaccination and SARS-CoV-2 variants. TCRdb's copy holds only in-frame clones and misses some; the assay was immunoSEQ multiplex PCR. The sample carries 300,000 to 400,000 clones, around 90% recorded once. Treatment here: about 20 received Ad26.COV2.S at low or high dose, single or two shots; five or six received placebo; per-sample allocation not given. After the first vaccine or placebo injection, samples were drawn on day 63. This specimen was peripheral blood, taken in a trial of Ad26.COV2.S vaccine versus placebo. The origin of the receptors is a person between 18 and 59 years old who received the Ad26.COV2.S COVID-19 vaccine or a placebo.

The chain employs TRBV13 and TRBJ1-1, with 8 bases identical to TRBD1. The germline gives CDR1 PRHDT, CDR2 FYEKMQ (reference sequence). J gave up 6 bases and V 1 base, and 7 bases lay outside the gene matches. The CDR3 runs to 15 residues. CDR3 DNA: TGTGCCAGCAGCTTAGAAGGACAGGGAGCTTCTGAAGCTTTCTTT. This translates into CASSLEGQGASEAFF.

Notes on this clone: Compared with germline, one end of the junction differs, possibly owing to a read error. This chain joins TRBV7-3 and TRBJ2-5; 11 nucleotides match TRBD2. The V gene's germline CDR1 is SGHTA and CDR2 FQGTGA. The CDR3 runs 16 residues. CDR3 in DNA: TGTGCCAGCAGCCTAACTAGCGGGAGCGTATCAGAGACCCAGTACTTC. Amino acid sequence: CASSLTSGSVSETQYF.

The V and J genes are TRBV7-8 and TRBJ2-1; D gene ambiguous. Germline V gene data show CDR1 as SGHVS and CDR2 as FQNEAQ. CDR3 length: 13 residues. Between the trimmed V and J ends, which lost 3 bases and 8 bases, there was a span of 11 bases. The CDR3 DNA sequence: TGTGCCAGCAGCTTGAGCAGAACCGATGAGCAGTTCTTC. Translated, it gives CASSLSRTDEQFF.

V is TRBV12-3 or TRBV12-4 and J is TRBJ1-2; no clear D. Trimming left V 10 bases short and J 7 bases short, with 16 bases between. CDR3 length equals 12 residues. The CDR3 loop is CATNKGAAGYTF. The DNA of the CDR3 is TGTGCCACTAATAAGGGTGCGGCTGGCTACACCTTC.

The gene calls are TRBV6-4 and TRBJ2-7; possibly TRBD1 for D (5 bases). Germline V gene sequence: CDR1 MRHNA, CDR2 SNTAGT. Trimming removed 5 bases at V and 5 bases at J, with 19 bases between. This CDR3 has 15 amino acids. CDR3 amino acids: CASSLRQTFVHEQYF. As DNA, the CDR3 is TGTGCCAGCAGTCTCCGACAGACTTTCGTTCACGAGCAGTACTTC.

The gene calls are TRBV4-1 and TRBJ2-7, with 11 bases that match TRBD1. Trimming at V came to 1 base and at J to 0 bases, leaving 2 bases not matched to a gene. The CDR3 has 16 amino acids. Per germline, CDR1 MGHRA and CDR2 YSYEKL. This CDR3 is CASSQGTGGRSYEQYF. Written as DNA, the CDR3 is TGCGCCAGCAGCCAAGGGACAGGGGGCCGCTCCTACGAGCAGTACTTC.

J is TRBJ2-5 and V is TRBV12-3 or TRBV12-4; 8 bases map to TRBD1. This CDR3 is built from 13 residues. With 8 bases clipped from V and 4 bases from J, the junction kept 6 bases outside the gene matches. The CDR3 sequence is CASGFDRGETQYF. Written as DNA, the CDR3 is TGTGCCAGCGGCTTCGACAGGGGAGAGACCCAGTACTTC.

This clone was seen only once. The CDR3 sequence: CASSLWGTGNNEQFF. CDR3 bases: TGTGCCAGCAGTTTATGGGGGACGGGAAACAATGAGCAGTTCTTC. V gene TRBV28 combines with J gene TRBJ2-1, with D tentatively TRBD1 or TRBD2 (5 bases each). From germline, CDR1 is MDHEN and CDR2 SYDVKM. This CDR3 has 15 residues. V gave up 0 bases and J gave up 5 bases, with 11 bases separating them.

This chain uses TRBV2 with TRBJ2-7; D perhaps matches TRBD2 (6 bases). The CDR3 extends over 11 amino acids. The V end was cut by 10 bases, the J end by 4 bases, with 11 bases between. Germline CDR1 and CDR2: SNHLY and FYNNEI. The CDR3 here is CAMAREYEQYF. The CDR3 DNA is TGTGCCATGGCACGGGAGTACGAGCAGTACTTC.

The V and J genes are TRBV4-2 and TRBJ1-4; D gene uncertain. There are 13 residues in the CDR3. V was pared by 1 base and J by 8 bases, with 8 bases between. Germline V gene data show CDR1 as LGHNA and CDR2 as YNFKEQ. DNA for the CDR3: TGTGCCAGCAGCCAAGCGACCGAGGAAAAACTGTTTTTT. Translated, it gives CASSQATEEKLFF.

This clone was counted a single time. This chain uses TRBV6-2 or TRBV6-3 with TRBJ1-1; D call uncertain. The CDR3 is 14 residues long. V lost 6 bases, J lost 1 base, and 12 bases lay in between. Germline assignment: CDR1 MNHEY and CDR2 SVGEGT. Here the CDR3 reads CASSLMGWNTEAFF. CDR3 coding DNA: TGTGCCAGCAGCCTAATGGGTTGGAACACTGAAGCTTTCTTT.

The chain employs TRBV7-9 and TRBJ2-7; D is perhaps TRBD1 (6 bases). CDR3 length: 15 residues. Trimming took off 1 base at V and 1 base at J, with 11 bases between the two ends. CDR1 is SEHNR and CDR2 is FQNEAQ in the germline V gene (reference sequence). CDR3 nucleotide sequence: TGTGCCAGCAGCTTAGGGTTCGACAGGTCCTACGAGCAGTACGTC. Amino acid sequence: CASSLGFDRSYEQYV.

This chain connects TRBV9 to TRBJ2-1, with D unclear. Germline-derived CDR1 and CDR2 are SGDLS and YYNGEE. Between the trimmed V and J ends, which lost 2 bases and 4 bases, there was a span of 13 bases. The CDR3 extends over 15 amino acids. The CDR3 DNA sequence: TGTGCCAGCAGCGTGGGCACGGGCCTATACAATGAGCAGTTCTTC. As protein: CASSVGTGLYNEQFF.

The chain recombines TRBV6-5 with TRBJ1-3; 8 positions match TRBD1. From germline, CDR1 is MNHEY and CDR2 SVGAGI. The CDR3 has 16 residues. Unmatched junction bases numbered 4, after V lost 3 bases and J lost 0 bases. CDR3 in amino acids: CASSYSTGGSGNTIYF. In DNA form, the CDR3 reads TGTGCCAGCAGTTATTCCACAGGGGGCTCTGGAAACACCATATATTTT.

J is TRBJ1-1 and V is TRBV12-5; no firm D call. The germline V gene encodes CDR1 LGHNT and CDR2 FRNRAP. The CDR3 is 11 residues long. The V end lost 6 bases, the J end lost 5 bases, and 7 bases lay between the germline ends. In DNA, the CDR3 is TGTGCTAGTGGAGTAGGGACTGAAGCTTTCTTT. Translated: CASGVGTEAFF.

As to this clone: Its ends do not fully match the called genes, so a read error is possible. The rearrangement joins TRBV10-1 to TRBJ1-1, with D perhaps matching TRBD1 (5 bases). Germline CDR1 and CDR2: WNHNN and SYGVQD (reference sequence). The CDR3 is 18 amino acids. CDR3 coding DNA: TGCGCCAGCACTGAGTCGGGGGACCCCCGAATATCGAACACTGAAGCTTTCTTT. Translated: CASTESGDPRISNTEAFF.

This clone occurred once. The chain joins TRBV7-9 to TRBJ2-1, with 11 bases lining up with TRBD2. The CDR3 totals 15 residues. Germline CDR1 SEHNR, CDR2 FQNEAQ (reference sequence). J lost 10 bases, V lost 5 bases, and 10 bases had no gene match. This CDR3 is CASSPTGTSGWEQFF. The DNA for the CDR3 is TGTGCCAGCAGCCCGACCGGGACTAGCGGTTGGGAGCAGTTCTTC.

The V call is TRBV9, the J call TRBJ2-2, with unresolved D. V gave up 3 bases and J gave up 3 bases, with 3 bases separating them. Germline CDR1 reads SGDLS; CDR2 reads YYNGEE. The length of the CDR3 is 12 residues. CDR3 nucleotides: TGTGCCAGCAGCGGCGACACCGGGGAGCTGTTTTTT. Protein: CASSGDTGELFF.

The chain employs TRBV7-2 and TRBJ2-6; TRBD1 matches 7 bases. V lost 8 bases and J lost 4; bases outside the gene matches: 20. Germline values: CDR1 SGHTA, CDR2 FQGNSA. This CDR3 has 19 residues. CDR3 in DNA: TGTGCCAGCGGAGCCTATAGAGGGGGCAGTTCCTCCGGGGCCAACGTCCTGACTTTC. Its translation: CASGAYRGGSSSGANVLTF.

This clone showed up just once. This chain connects TRBV15 to TRBJ1-5; the D gene is possibly TRBD1 (5 bases). The germline V gene encodes CDR1 LNHNV and CDR2 YYDKDF (reference sequence). The V gene lost 1 base and the J gene lost 5 bases, with 15 bases spanning the gap. The CDR3 runs 16 residues. The CDR3: CATSRVRAGGYQPQHF. In DNA, the CDR3 is TGTGCCACCAGCAGAGTACGGGCGGGGGGTTATCAGCCCCAGCATTTT.

The V and J genes are TRBV4-2 and TRBJ2-7; maybe TRBD2 (6 bases). Per germline, CDR1 LGHNA and CDR2 YNFKEQ. The CDR3 spans 21 residues. Deletions cut 4 bases from V and 5 bases from J, with 36 bases between. CDR3 DNA: TGTGCCAGCAGCCCAACCACGCAGCCCGGCAGGAAGAAGGGGACTGCCAACGAGCAGTACGTC. Its protein is CASSPTTQPGRKKGTANEQYV.

V gene TRBV6-1 combines with J gene TRBJ1-2, with D unclear. Trimming shortened V by 3 bases and J by 0 bases, and 5 bases separated the two germline ends. CDR3 length: 13 amino acids. The germline V gene encodes CDR1 MNHNS and CDR2 SASEGT. The CDR3 DNA reads as TGTGCCAGCAGTGAGGAAGCTAACTATGGCTACACCTTC. Its protein is CASSEEANYGYTF.